Following are 22 T cell receptor beta chains from one sample sequenced in a study of cytomegalovirus exposure and HLA in healthy donors. The PCR was carried out with 60 Vbeta primers and 13 Jbeta primers. This table comes from immunoSEQ multiplex PCR, and its TCRdb copy is limited to in-frame clones, with some not included. There are 90,000 to 120,000 clones in the sample; approximately 79% occur only once, and about 2.3% lies in the top ten. The specimen sequenced was PBMCs. The receptors here all came from a young man in good health and CMV-seronegative.

The chain is built from TRBV5-6 and TRBJ2-3, with TRBD1 matching over 9 bases. Germline assignment: CDR1 SGHDT and CDR2 YYEEEE. The CDR3 has 14 residues. J gave up 4 bases and V 3 bases, and 3 bases lay outside the gene matches. CDR3 region: CASSSQGASDTQYF. The CDR3 bases are TGTGCCAGCAGCTCACAGGGGGCATCAGATACGCAGTATTTT.

The chain uses TRBV9 and TRBJ2-5; weak D call: TRBD1 (6 bases). V lost 4 bases to trimming and J lost 5 bases, with 18 bases between them. CDR1 and CDR2 from the germline V gene are SGDLS and YYNGEE. The CDR3 extends over 15 amino acids. The CDR3 sequence: CASSILGGEGETQYF. As DNA, the CDR3 is TGTGCCAGCAGCATCTTAGGGGGTGAGGGGGAGACCCAGTACTTC.

The J gene is TRBJ2-2, the V gene TRBV19; 10 bases map to TRBD2. The trim removed 4 bases at V and 8 bases at J, leaving 7 bases unmatched. Germline V gene data show CDR1 as LNHDA and CDR2 as SQIVND (reference sequence). This CDR3 is 15 amino acids long. The CDR3 sequence: CASSNQRGGRGELFF. CDR3 DNA sequence: TGTGCCAGTAGTAACCAGCGGGGGGGCCGTGGGGAGCTGTTTTTT.

This sequence joins TRBV7-9 and TRBJ1-6; the match to TRBD1 covers 7 bases. From germline, CDR1 is SEHNR and CDR2 FQNEAQ (reference sequence). Trimming cost V 5 bases and J 9 bases; bases outside gene matches: 10. The CDR3 runs 15 residues. In DNA form, the CDR3 reads TGTGCCAGCAGCCCCTCGACAGGGATCGTTTCACCCCTCCACTTT. It codes for CASSPSTGIVSPLHF.

The chain uses TRBV19 and TRBJ1-6, with 11 positions matching TRBD1. The germline CDR1 and CDR2 sequences are LNHDA and SQIVND (reference sequence). The junction had 6 bases not matched to a gene; V was cut back by 4 bases and J by 10 bases. This CDR3 is built from 15 residues. The CDR3 nucleotides read TGTGCCAGTAGTACGGGGACAGGGGGAGTGTCACCCCTCCACTTT. Amino acid sequence: CASSTGTGGVSPLHF.

CDR3 loop: CASSSGQGRNEQYF. CDR3 sequence (DNA): TGTGCCAGCAGCTCGGGACAGGGTCGGAACGAGCAGTACTTC. The chain is built from TRBV5-4 and TRBJ2-7; 9 bases fit TRBD1. V dropped 3 bases and J dropped 5; count of bases not matched to a gene: 6. The CDR3 contains 14 residues. The germline gives CDR1 SGHNT, CDR2 YYREEE (reference sequence). Combining the CDR3 with reference TRBV5-4 and TRBJ2-7 gives the whole variable domain ETGVTQSPTHLIKTRGQQVTLRCSSQSGHNTVSWYQQALGQGPQFIFQYYREEENGRGNFPPRFSGLQFPNYSSELNVNALELDDSALYLCASSSGQGRNEQYFGPGTRLTVT.

The chain carries TRBV25-1 and TRBJ1-6; 7 bases map to TRBD1. V was pared by 8 bases and J by 7 bases, with 11 bases of the junction left unmatched. The germline gives CDR1 MGHDK, CDR2 SYGVNS. The CDR3 runs to 15 residues. Written as DNA, the CDR3 is TGTGCCAGCCAACCACCGGGACAGATCAATTCACCCCTCCACTTT. Its translation is CASQPPGQINSPLHF.

This clone was recorded once. The chain joins TRBV27 to TRBJ1-5; TRBD1 aligns across 9 bases. V lost 6 bases and J lost 1; bases outside the gene matches: 7. CDR1 and CDR2 from the germline V gene are MNHEY and SMNVEV (reference sequence). This CDR3 comprises 16 residues. DNA of the CDR3: TGTGCCAGCAGGGCCGACAGGGGGATCAGCAATCAGCCCCAGCATTTT. Protein sequence: CASRADRGISNQPQHF.

The chain links TRBV28 to TRBJ2-7; 10 bases agree with TRBD2. CDR1 and CDR2 from the germline V gene are MDHEN and SYDVKM. V shed 3 bases, J shed 5 bases, and the junction held 7 bases outside the gene matches. CDR3 length equals 15 residues. The CDR3 coding sequence is TGTGCCAGCAGTTTGGTTAGCGGGGGGATAGACGAGCAGTACTTC. Translated: CASSLVSGGIDEQYF.

This chain uses TRBV5-1 with TRBJ1-2, with a tentative D call TRBD1 (5 bases). Germline-derived CDR1 and CDR2 are SGHRS and YFSETQ. Trimming cost V 2 bases and J 6 bases, with 11 bases left between them. The length of the CDR3 is 13 residues. CDR3 nucleotide sequence: TGCGCCAGCAGCTTCAGTGGGGCGGATGGCTACACCTTC. Protein: CASSFSGADGYTF.

The chain uses TRBV12-5 and TRBJ2-3, with D perhaps matching TRBD2 (7 bases). The CDR3 length is 14 residues. Germline V gene sequence: CDR1 LGHNT, CDR2 FRNRAP. V was pared by 5 bases and J by 3 bases, with 12 bases between. The CDR3 region has the DNA TGTGCTAGTGGTAGGGGGGGGCAGACAGATACGCAGTATTTT. This encodes CASGRGGQTDTQYF.

The chain combines TRBV7-8 with TRBJ2-7; D not resolved. CDR3 length equals 11 residues. The V and J ends lost 5 bases and 3 bases respectively, with 5 bases between them. Per the germline V gene, CDR1 is SGHVS and CDR2 is FQNEAQ. The CDR3 region has the DNA TGTGCCAGCAGCCCCCACTACGAGCAGTACTTC. This codes for CASSPHYEQYF. Looking up the rest from reference TRBV7-8 and TRBJ2-7 gives the full variable domain: GAGVSQSPRYKVAKRGQDVALRCDPISGHVSLFWYQQALGQGPEFLTYFQNEAQLDKSGLPSDRFFAERPEGSVSTLKIQRTQQEDSAVYLCASSPHYEQYFGPGTRLTVT.

This clone appeared once. The gene calls are TRBV6-1 and TRBJ1-5; D perhaps matches TRBD1 (5 bases). The V end lost 6 bases, the J end lost 1 base, and 13 bases lay between the germline ends. Germline CDR1 is MNHNS and CDR2 is SASEGT. The CDR3 loop spans 15 amino acids. The CDR3 bases are TGTGCCAGCAGGATGGCTGGGGCCAGCAATCAGCCCCAGCATTTT. Translated, it gives CASRMAGASNQPQHF.

The chain links TRBV27 to TRBJ2-1; TRBD2 is a possible D gene (5 bases). The CDR3 has 15 amino acids. Germline-derived CDR1 and CDR2 are MNHEY and SMNVEV (reference sequence). V lost 4 bases and J lost 0, with 10 bases in between. CDR3 protein: CASSSTGGSYNEQFF. CDR3 DNA: TGTGCCAGCAGTTCCACCGGAGGCTCCTACAATGAGCAGTTCTTC.

As DNA, the CDR3 is TGTGCCAGCAGCCGGGGACTAGCGGGAAGCAATGAGCAGTTCTTC. This translates into CASSRGLAGSNEQFF. The chain has TRBV6-5 and TRBJ2-1, with 13 bases that match TRBD2. Trimming cost V 6 bases and J 6 bases; bases outside gene matches: 5. Germline V CDR1 and CDR2: MNHEY, SVGAGI. CDR3 length: 15 amino acids.

This chain joins TRBV7-8 and TRBJ2-2; TRBD2 matches 8 bases. V lost 5 bases and J lost 6; bases outside the gene matches: 8. Germline lookup yields CDR1 SGHVS and CDR2 FQNEAQ. The CDR3 is 15 residues long. CDR3 DNA sequence: TGTGCCAGCAGCCCCCGGGAGGGCTTATCCGGGGAGCTGTTTTTT. It encodes CASSPREGLSGELFF.

The chain combines TRBV28 with TRBJ2-1, with 13 bases identical to TRBD2. Germline CDR1 MDHEN, CDR2 SYDVKM. The CDR3 consists of 15 residues. The J segment lost 9 bases and the V segment lost 4 bases, leaving 6 bases of the junction unmatched. The CDR3: CASSSLAGGPSEQFF. CDR3 nucleotide sequence: TGTGCCAGCAGTTCACTAGCGGGGGGGCCAAGTGAGCAGTTCTTC.

This clone was counted between two and nine times. The chain carries TRBV11-2 and TRBJ2-3, with 8 bases that match TRBD2. The CDR3 is 15 amino acids. The germline gives CDR1 SGHAT, CDR2 FQNNGV. J lost 4 bases, V lost 1 base, and 4 bases had no gene match. CDR3 residues: CASSLVRGAPDTQYF. The CDR3 DNA reads as TGTGCCAGCAGCTTAGTGCGGGGGGCCCCAGATACGCAGTATTTT.

The chain has TRBV5-4 and TRBJ2-7, with D possibly matching TRBD2 (6 bases). V was shortened by 0 bases and J by 3 bases, with 7 bases between the two germline ends. Looked up from germline, CDR1 is SGHNT and CDR2 is YYREEE (reference sequence). The CDR3 is 13 residues long. CDR3 nucleotide sequence: TGTGCCAGCAGCTTGGGGACTAACTACGAGCAGTACTTC. Amino acid sequence: CASSLGTNYEQYF.

CDR3 amino acids: CASSDQRGVRETQYF. The CDR3 region has the DNA TGCGCCAGCAGTGATCAGCGGGGGGTAAGGGAGACCCAGTACTTC. The chain has TRBV10-1 and TRBJ2-5; 9 bases agree with TRBD2. The trim removed 3 bases at V and 5 bases at J, leaving 7 bases unmatched. From germline, CDR1 is WNHNN and CDR2 SYGVQD (reference sequence). This CDR3 contains 15 residues.

CDR3 residues: CASSLEPTEETQYF. The CDR3 DNA reads as TGTGCCAGCAGCTTAGAGCCGACAGAAGAGACCCAGTACTTC. The V call is TRBV7-9, the J call TRBJ2-5, with a weak D call TRBD1 (5 bases). The CDR3 runs 14 residues. Germline V gene sequence: CDR1 SEHNR, CDR2 FQNEAQ (reference sequence). V shed 1 base and J shed 3 bases, with 9 bases lying between them.

The chain has TRBV15 and TRBJ2-1; the match to TRBD1 covers 8 bases. Per the germline V gene, CDR1 is LNHNV and CDR2 is YYDKDF (reference sequence). The ends lost 0 bases at V and 8 bases at J; junction bases unmatched: 6. CDR3 length: 15 residues. CDR3 coding DNA: TGTGCCACCAGCAGAGATCCCCAGGGGGCTTATGAGCAGTTCTTC. This encodes CATSRDPQGAYEQFF.